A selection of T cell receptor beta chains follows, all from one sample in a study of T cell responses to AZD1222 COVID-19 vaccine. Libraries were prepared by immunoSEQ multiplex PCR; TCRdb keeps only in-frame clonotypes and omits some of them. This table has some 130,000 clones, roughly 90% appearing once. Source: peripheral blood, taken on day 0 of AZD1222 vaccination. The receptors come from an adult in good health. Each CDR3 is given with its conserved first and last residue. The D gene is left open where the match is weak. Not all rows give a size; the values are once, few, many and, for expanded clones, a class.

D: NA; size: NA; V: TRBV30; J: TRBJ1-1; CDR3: CAWSGPARRIPEAFF; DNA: TGTGCCTGGAGTGGCCCGGCCCGGAGGATCCCTGAAGCTTTCTTT
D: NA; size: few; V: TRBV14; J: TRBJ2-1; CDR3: CASSQWAADEQFF; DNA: TGTGCCAGCAGCCAATGGGCGGCAGATGAGCAGTTCTTC
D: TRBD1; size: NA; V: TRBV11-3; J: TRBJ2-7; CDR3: CASSLRAPGQGREQYF; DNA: TGTGCCAGCAGCTTGCGGGCCCCGGGACAGGGTAGAGAGCAGTACTTC
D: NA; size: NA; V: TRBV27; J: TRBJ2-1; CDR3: CASNGAAGDLANAQLEQFF; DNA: TGTGCCAGCAATGGGGCGGCAGGGGATCTAGCAAATGCTCAGCTTGAGCAGTTCTTC
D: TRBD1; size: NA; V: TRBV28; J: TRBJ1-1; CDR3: CASSPPTGSFTEAFF; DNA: TGTGCCAGCAGTCCCCCGACAGGGTCCTTCACTGAAGCTTTCTTT
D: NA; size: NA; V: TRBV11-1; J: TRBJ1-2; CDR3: CASSLGDKSNYGYTF; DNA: TGTGCCAGCAGCTTAGGGGACAAATCTAACTATGGCTACACCTTC
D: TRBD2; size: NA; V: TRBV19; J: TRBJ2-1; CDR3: CASSIRDRLGLVPNEQFF; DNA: TGTGCCAGTAGTATAAGGGACCGGCTGGGACTAGTGCCCAATGAGCAGTTCTTC
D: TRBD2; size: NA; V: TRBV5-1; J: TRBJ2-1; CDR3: CASSLGSGRYRDNEQFF; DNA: TGCGCCAGCAGCTTAGGGAGCGGGAGGTATCGCGACAATGAGCAGTTCTTC
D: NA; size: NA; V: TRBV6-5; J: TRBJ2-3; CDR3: CASSYSGEFPDTQYF; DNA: TGTGCCAGCAGTTACTCGGGGGAGTTCCCAGATACGCAGTATTTT
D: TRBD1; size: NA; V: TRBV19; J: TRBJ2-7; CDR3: CASSPRSTGAYEQYF; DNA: TGTGCCAGTAGTCCCCGGTCCACAGGGGCCTACGAGCAGTACTTC
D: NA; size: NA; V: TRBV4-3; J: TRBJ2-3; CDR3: CASSQEQASTDTQYF; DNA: TGCGCCAGCAGCCAAGAACAGGCGAGCACAGATACGCAGTATTTT
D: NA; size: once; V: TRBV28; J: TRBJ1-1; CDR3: CASSFRGPTEAFF; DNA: TGTGCCAGCAGTTTCCGGGGGCCCACTGAAGCTTTCTTT
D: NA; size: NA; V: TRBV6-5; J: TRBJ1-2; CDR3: CASSYTRTVYGYTF; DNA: TGTGCCAGCAGTTACACCAGGACAGTCTATGGCTACACCTTC
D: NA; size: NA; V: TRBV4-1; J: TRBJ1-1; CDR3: CASSQAQGLNTEAFF; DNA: TGCGCCAGCAGCCAAGCTCAGGGGTTGAACACTGAAGCTTTCTTT
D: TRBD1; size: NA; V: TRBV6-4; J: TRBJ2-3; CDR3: CASSDSGTGGADTQYF; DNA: TGTGCCAGCAGTGACTCCGGGACAGGGGGCGCAGATACGCAGTATTTT
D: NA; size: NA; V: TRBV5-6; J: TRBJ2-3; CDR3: CATTDGIGRTDTQYF; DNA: TGTGCCACCACGGACGGAATAGGTCGCACAGATACGCAGTATTTT
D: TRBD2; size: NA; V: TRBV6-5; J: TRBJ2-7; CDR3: CASSPEGLAGRGEYF; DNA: TGTGCCAGCAGTCCCGAGGGACTAGCGGGACGGGGCGAGTACTTC
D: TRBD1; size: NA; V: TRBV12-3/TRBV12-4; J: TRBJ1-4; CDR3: CASSDRAEKLFF; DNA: TGTGCCAGCAGTGACAGGGCTGAAAAACTGTTTTTT
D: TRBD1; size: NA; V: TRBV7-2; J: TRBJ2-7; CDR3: CASSFLTGGGRSYEQYF; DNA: TGTGCCAGCAGCTTTCTGACAGGGGGCGGAAGATCCTACGAGCAGTACTTC
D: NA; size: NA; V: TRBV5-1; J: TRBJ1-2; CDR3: CASSLVPAYGYTF; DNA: TGCGCCAGCAGCTTGGTGCCGGCTTATGGCTACACCTTC
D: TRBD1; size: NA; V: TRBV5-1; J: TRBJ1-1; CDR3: CASSEGPAGGWTEAFF; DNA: TGCGCCAGCAGCGAAGGCCCCGCAGGGGGTTGGACTGAAGCTTTCTTT
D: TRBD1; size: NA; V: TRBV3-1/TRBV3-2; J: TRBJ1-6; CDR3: CASSQDPLDRDNSPLHF; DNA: TGTGCCAGCAGCCAAGATCCCCTGGACAGGGATAATTCACCCCTCCACTTT
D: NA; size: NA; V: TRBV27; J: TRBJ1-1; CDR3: CASSLTVGINTEAFF; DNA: TGTGCCAGCAGTTTAACTGTAGGGATAAACACTGAAGCTTTCTTT
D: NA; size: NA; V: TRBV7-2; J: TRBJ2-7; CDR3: CASSSAYEQYF; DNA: TGTGCCAGCAGCTCCGCCTACGAGCAGTACTTC
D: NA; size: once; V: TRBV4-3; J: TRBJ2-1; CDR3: CASSQDRRVSYNEQFF; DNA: TGCGCCAGCAGCCAAGATCGGCGGGTCTCCTACAATGAGCAGTTCTTC
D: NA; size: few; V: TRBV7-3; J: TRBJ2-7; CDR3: CASSPSGAHEQYF; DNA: TGTGCCAGCAGCCCTTCGGGAGCCCACGAGCAGTACTTC
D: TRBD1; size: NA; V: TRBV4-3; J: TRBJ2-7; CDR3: CASSQGGRGIYEQYF; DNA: TGCGCCAGCAGCCAAGGAGGCAGGGGGATCTACGAGCAGTACTTC
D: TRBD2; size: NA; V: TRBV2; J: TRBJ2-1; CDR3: CASGGTSEKNEQFF; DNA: TGTGCCAGCGGTGGGACTAGCGAGAAAAATGAGCAGTTCTTC
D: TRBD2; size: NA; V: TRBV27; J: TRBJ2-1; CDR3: CASRGLAGNEQFF; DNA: TGTGCCAGCAGAGGACTAGCGGGCAATGAGCAGTTCTTC
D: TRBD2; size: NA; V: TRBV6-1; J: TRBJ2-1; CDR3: CASSELAGGYNEQFF; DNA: TGTGCCAGCAGTGAACTAGCGGGAGGTTACAATGAGCAGTTCTTC
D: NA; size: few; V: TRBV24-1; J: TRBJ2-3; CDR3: CATSDPIAFGTDTQYF; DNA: TGTGCCACCAGTGATCCCATAGCGTTTGGGACAGATACGCAGTATTTT
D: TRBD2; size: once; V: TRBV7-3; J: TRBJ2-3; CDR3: CASSLGTRLAIADTQYF; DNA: TGTGCCAGCAGCTTAGGTACCCGACTAGCGATCGCAGATACGCAGTATTTT
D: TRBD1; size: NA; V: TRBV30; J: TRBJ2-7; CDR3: CAWGQDISYEQYF; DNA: TGTGCCTGGGGACAGGACATCTCCTACGAGCAGTACTTC
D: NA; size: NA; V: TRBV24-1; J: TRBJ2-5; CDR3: CATSDSGRIQETQYF; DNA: TGTGCCACCAGTGATTCGGGACGGATCCAAGAGACCCAGTACTTC
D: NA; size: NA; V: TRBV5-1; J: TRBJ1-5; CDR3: CASSSRGGNSNQPQHF; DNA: TGCGCCAGCAGCTCCAGAGGGGGGAATAGCAATCAGCCCCAGCATTTT
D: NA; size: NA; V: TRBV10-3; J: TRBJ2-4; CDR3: CAISPSQDTKNIQYF; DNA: TGTGCCATCAGTCCGTCCCAGGATACCAAAAACATTCAGTACTTC
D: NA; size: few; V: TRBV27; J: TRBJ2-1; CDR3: CASMSGQTRLVF; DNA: TGTGCCAGCATGAGCGGCCAGACTAGGCTGGTCTTC
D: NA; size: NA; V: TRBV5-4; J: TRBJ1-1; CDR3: CASSLRGRTGSGEAFF; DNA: TGTGCCAGCAGCTTGCGGGGAAGAACGGGATCGGGGGAAGCTTTCTTT
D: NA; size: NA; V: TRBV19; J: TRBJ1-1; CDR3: CASSPLEGMNTEAFF; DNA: TGTGCCAGTAGCCCACTAGAAGGGATGAACACTGAAGCTTTCTTT